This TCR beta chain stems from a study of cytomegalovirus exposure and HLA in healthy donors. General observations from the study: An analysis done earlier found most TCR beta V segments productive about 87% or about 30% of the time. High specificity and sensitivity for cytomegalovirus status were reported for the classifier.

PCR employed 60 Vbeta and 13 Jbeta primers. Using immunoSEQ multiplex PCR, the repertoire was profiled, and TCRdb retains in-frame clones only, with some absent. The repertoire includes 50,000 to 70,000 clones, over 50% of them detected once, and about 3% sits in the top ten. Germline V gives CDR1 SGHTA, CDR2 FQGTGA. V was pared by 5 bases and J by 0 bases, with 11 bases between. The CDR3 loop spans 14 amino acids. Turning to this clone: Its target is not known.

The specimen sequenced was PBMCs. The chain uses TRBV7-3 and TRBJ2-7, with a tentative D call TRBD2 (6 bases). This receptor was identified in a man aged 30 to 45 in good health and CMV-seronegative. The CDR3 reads CASSADSGSYEQYF. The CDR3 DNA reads TGTGCCAGCAGCGCCGATAGCGGCTCCTACGAGCAGTACTTC.